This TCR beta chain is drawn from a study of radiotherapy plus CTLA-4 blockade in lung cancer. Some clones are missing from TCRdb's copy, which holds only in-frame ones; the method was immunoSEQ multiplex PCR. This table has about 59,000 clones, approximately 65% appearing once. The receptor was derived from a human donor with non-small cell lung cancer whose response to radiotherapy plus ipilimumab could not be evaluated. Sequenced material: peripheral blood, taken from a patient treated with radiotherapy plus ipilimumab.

The CDR3 reads CASSPMRQGYSPLHF. In DNA form, the CDR3 reads TGTGCCAGCTCACCAATGCGACAGGGATATTCACCCCTCCACTTT. The chain is built from TRBV18 and TRBJ1-6; 7 bases align to TRBD1. The CDR3 has 15 residues. Germline assignment: CDR1 KGHSH and CDR2 LQKENI. The V gene end was trimmed by 2 bases and the J gene end by 8 bases; junction bases not matched to a gene: 6.